This record concerns one TCR beta chain sequence. One end of the junction varies from germline; a read error may be responsible. This sample was included in a study of CD4 and CD8 cells across lung adenocarcinoma regions. Germline CDR1 MNHNS, CDR2 SASEGT. The CDR3 is made up of 16 amino acids. Each CDR3 protein is one row after TCRdb ran MiXCR on the PCR reads. In the table there are approximately 24,000 distinct CDR3 sequences, more than 40% of which are singletons. Donors had localized lung adenocarcinoma, a non-small cell lung cancer. The TCR sequence derives from a male donor with lung adenocarcinoma. The CD4 and CD8 labels of this study may be unreliable. What was sequenced was CD8+ T cells from the center of a lung tumor. This chain connects TRBV6-1 to TRBJ2-1; 9 bases align to TRBD2. DNA for the CDR3: TGTGCCAGCAGCGAAACGTGGACTAGCGCGAACAACGAGCAGTTCTTC. Amino acid sequence: CASSETWTSANNEQFF.